The rows below give T cell receptor beta chains drawn from one sample of a study of shared clonotypes between healthy human individuals. Here immunoSEQ multiplex PCR was the method, and the copy in TCRdb shows in-frame clones only, minus some. The data contain 490,000 or so clones, over 65% of them singletons. The sequenced sample consisted of PBMCs. Every receptor here comes from a woman aged 40-49 years in good health. Some clones in this sample may be carry-over from other donors' samples. CDR3s include the opening cysteine and the closing phenylalanine or tryptophan. D genes are given only for firm matches. Not every row has a clone size; where given, it reads once, few, many or a size class.

cdr3_nt: TGTGCCAGTACGGGAGGGGTCAATGAGCAGTTCTTC
cdr3_aa: CASTGGVNEQFF
j_call: TRBJ2-1
v_call: TRBV2
clone_size: few
d_call: TRBD2

cdr3_nt: TGTGCCAGCAGCTTAGATACCATCACCGGGGAGCTGTTTTTT
cdr3_aa: CASSLDTITGELFF
j_call: TRBJ2-2
v_call: TRBV7-2
clone_size: -
d_call: -

cdr3_nt: TGTGCCAGCAGCCCACCCCCCAGGGGACAACAATTGGGGACCCAGTACTTC
cdr3_aa: CASSPPPRGQQLGTQYF
j_call: TRBJ2-5
v_call: TRBV11-3
clone_size: -
d_call: -

cdr3_nt: TGTGCCACCAGCAGAGAGAGGGAGACCCAGTACTTC
cdr3_aa: CATSRERETQYF
j_call: TRBJ2-5
v_call: TRBV15
clone_size: -
d_call: -

cdr3_nt: TGCGCCAGCAGCTTGGCGGACAGGAACTATGGCTACACCTTC
cdr3_aa: CASSLADRNYGYTF
j_call: TRBJ1-2
v_call: TRBV5-1
clone_size: many
d_call: TRBD1

cdr3_nt: TGTGCCATCAGTGCCGTGAGGGAGCAGTTCTTC
cdr3_aa: CAISAVREQFF
j_call: TRBJ2-1
v_call: TRBV10-3
clone_size: -
d_call: -

cdr3_nt: TGTGCCAGCAGTCCCGGGTCCGGGAATCGGGGCAATCAGCCCCAGCATTTT
cdr3_aa: CASSPGSGNRGNQPQHF
j_call: TRBJ1-5
v_call: TRBV11-2
clone_size: -
d_call: -

cdr3_nt: TGCGCCAGCAGCCAGCAGGGTGCGACTGAAGCTTTCTTT
cdr3_aa: CASSQQGATEAFF
j_call: TRBJ1-1
v_call: TRBV4-3
clone_size: -
d_call: -

cdr3_nt: TGTGCCAGCAGTAGGGACAGCGGTCCTTACGAGCAGTACTTC
cdr3_aa: CASSRDSGPYEQYF
j_call: TRBJ2-7
v_call: TRBV6-6
clone_size: -
d_call: TRBD1

cdr3_nt: TGTGCCAGCAGTGACGGGGGCCTCGGTAATCAGCCCCAGCATTTT
cdr3_aa: CASSDGGLGNQPQHF
j_call: TRBJ1-5
v_call: TRBV6-1
clone_size: -
d_call: -

cdr3_nt: TGCGCCAGCAGCTGGACTAGCGGTACCTACGAGCAGTACTTC
cdr3_aa: CASSWTSGTYEQYF
j_call: TRBJ2-7
v_call: TRBV5-1
clone_size: -
d_call: TRBD2

cdr3_nt: TGTGCCACCAGCAGTTTCAGGGGGCCTAATGAAAAACTGTTTTTT
cdr3_aa: CATSSFRGPNEKLFF
j_call: TRBJ1-4
v_call: TRBV15
clone_size: -
d_call: TRBD1

cdr3_nt: TGTGCCAGTACCGACTCGCGCAGAACAACCACAGATACGCAGTATTTT
cdr3_aa: CASTDSRRTTTDTQYF
j_call: TRBJ2-3
v_call: TRBV19
clone_size: -
d_call: -

cdr3_nt: TGTGCCTGGACCCCGGGGGCCGTTGGGGAAAAACTGTTTTTT
cdr3_aa: CAWTPGAVGEKLFF
j_call: TRBJ1-4
v_call: TRBV30
clone_size: -
d_call: -

cdr3_nt: TGCGCCAGCAGCTTGAGGCCGCTCACAGATACGCAGTATTTT
cdr3_aa: CASSLRPLTDTQYF
j_call: TRBJ2-3
v_call: TRBV5-1
clone_size: -
d_call: -

cdr3_nt: TGTGCCAGCAGCTTCGGGACAGGACAAAAGCCCCAGCATTTT
cdr3_aa: CASSFGTGQKPQHF
j_call: TRBJ1-5
v_call: TRBV5-8
clone_size: -
d_call: TRBD1

cdr3_nt: TGTGCCAGCCTTGTGCTAGCGGGAGTGGGCGAGCAGTACTTC
cdr3_aa: CASLVLAGVGEQYF
j_call: TRBJ2-7
v_call: TRBV7-2
clone_size: -
d_call: TRBD2

cdr3_nt: TGCAGCACGCAGGGGCCAAGCTCCTACAATGAGCAGTTCTTC
cdr3_aa: CSTQGPSSYNEQFF
j_call: TRBJ2-1
v_call: TRBV29-1
clone_size: -
d_call: -

cdr3_nt: TGCGCCAGCAGCCCGAGCAGGGGGCGATCTTTGGTTGGGAATGAGCAGTTCTTC
cdr3_aa: CASSPSRGRSLVGNEQFF
j_call: TRBJ2-1
v_call: TRBV4-3
clone_size: once
d_call: TRBD1

cdr3_nt: TGTGCCAGCAGCTTCCTAGCGGGAGGGCGCACAGATACGCAGTATTTT
cdr3_aa: CASSFLAGGRTDTQYF
j_call: TRBJ2-3
v_call: TRBV5-4
clone_size: -
d_call: TRBD2

cdr3_nt: TGTGCCAGCCCGAAGGGGAACCAAGAGACCCAGTACTTC
cdr3_aa: CASPKGNQETQYF
j_call: TRBJ2-5
v_call: TRBV27
clone_size: -
d_call: -

cdr3_nt: TGTGCCAGTAGTATACCAGGGGTGAACACTGAAGCTTTCTTT
cdr3_aa: CASSIPGVNTEAFF
j_call: TRBJ1-1
v_call: TRBV19
clone_size: many
d_call: -

cdr3_nt: TGTGCCAGCAGTTCCCGATCCAATCAGCCCCAGCATTTT
cdr3_aa: CASSSRSNQPQHF
j_call: TRBJ1-5
v_call: TRBV6-5
clone_size: -
d_call: -

cdr3_nt: TGTGCCAGCAGGCCCTCGCCTCCCAACAGGGGGTCCACTGAAGCTTTCTTT
cdr3_aa: CASRPSPPNRGSTEAFF
j_call: TRBJ1-1
v_call: TRBV7-9
clone_size: -
d_call: TRBD1

cdr3_nt: TGTGCCAGCAGCCAACACCTACTAGCGGCAAGCACAGATACGCAGTATTTT
cdr3_aa: CASSQHLLAASTDTQYF
j_call: TRBJ2-3
v_call: TRBV14
clone_size: -
d_call: TRBD2

cdr3_nt: TGTGCCAGTAGTACTCCGGGACGCGGGGGGAACACTGAAGCTTTCTTT
cdr3_aa: CASSTPGRGGNTEAFF
j_call: TRBJ1-1
v_call: TRBV19
clone_size: -
d_call: -

cdr3_nt: TGTGCCAGCAGTTTCGCGGGTCCCCGCAATGAGCAGTTCTTC
cdr3_aa: CASSFAGPRNEQFF
j_call: TRBJ2-1
v_call: TRBV27
clone_size: -
d_call: -

cdr3_nt: TGCGCCAGCAGCTTGGTGGGACAGGGGACCGGGGAGCTGTTTTTT
cdr3_aa: CASSLVGQGTGELFF
j_call: TRBJ2-2
v_call: TRBV5-1
clone_size: -
d_call: TRBD1

cdr3_nt: TGTGCCATCAACCGGGACTCAGATCAGCCCCAGCATTTT
cdr3_aa: CAINRDSDQPQHF
j_call: TRBJ1-5
v_call: TRBV6-1
clone_size: -
d_call: -

cdr3_nt: TGTGCCAGCAGCCAAAATTATTATAGCTCCTACGAGCAGTACTTC
cdr3_aa: CASSQNYYSSYEQYF
j_call: TRBJ2-7
v_call: TRBV4-2
clone_size: -
d_call: -

cdr3_nt: TGTGCCAGCTCACCAGCACTAGCGGAGATCGTTCAGTACTTC
cdr3_aa: CASSPALAEIVQYF
j_call: TRBJ2-4
v_call: TRBV18
clone_size: -
d_call: TRBD2

cdr3_nt: TGTGCCTGGAGTGAAGGAGTAGCGAACAATGAGCAGTTCTTC
cdr3_aa: CAWSEGVANNEQFF
j_call: TRBJ2-1
v_call: TRBV30
clone_size: -
d_call: -

cdr3_nt: TGTGCCAGCAGTTCACCGGGGCCTCAAACAACTAATGAAAAACTGTTTTTT
cdr3_aa: CASSSPGPQTTNEKLFF
j_call: TRBJ1-4
v_call: TRBV28
clone_size: -
d_call: -

cdr3_nt: TGTGCCAGCTCGGCCCTACTTAACACAGAGACCCAGTACTTC
cdr3_aa: CASSALLNTETQYF
j_call: TRBJ2-5
v_call: TRBV18
clone_size: -
d_call: -

cdr3_nt: TGTGCCAGCAGCCAAGCGCTCGGAAAGGGTCCAGACACCGGGGAGCTGTTTTTT
cdr3_aa: CASSQALGKGPDTGELFF
j_call: TRBJ2-2
v_call: TRBV14
clone_size: -
d_call: -

cdr3_nt: TGCGCCAGCACCGATTTGGTTAATACAGGGGCTGGAAACACCATATATTTT
cdr3_aa: CASTDLVNTGAGNTIYF
j_call: TRBJ1-3
v_call: TRBV10-2
clone_size: -
d_call: TRBD1

cdr3_nt: TGTGCCAGCAGTGAAGGGTGGGACAGCTCCTACGAGCAGTACTTC
cdr3_aa: CASSEGWDSSYEQYF
j_call: TRBJ2-7
v_call: TRBV6-1
clone_size: -
d_call: TRBD1

cdr3_nt: TGTGCCAGCAGTTACCGGGAACACGAGGGGGAGACCCAGTACTTC
cdr3_aa: CASSYREHEGETQYF
j_call: TRBJ2-5
v_call: TRBV6-5
clone_size: -
d_call: -

cdr3_nt: TGTGCCACCAGCAGAAATACCCCAGGGACTGGCTACACCTTC
cdr3_aa: CATSRNTPGTGYTF
j_call: TRBJ1-2
v_call: TRBV15
clone_size: -
d_call: -

cdr3_nt: TGTGCCAGCAGTGGACTAGTTTCCTACAATGAGCAGTTCTTC
cdr3_aa: CASSGLVSYNEQFF
j_call: TRBJ2-1
v_call: TRBV2
clone_size: -
d_call: -

cdr3_nt: TGTGCCAGCAGCTTAAGTGCGCCAGGGGGATCTCAAGAGACCCAGTACTTC
cdr3_aa: CASSLSAPGGSQETQYF
j_call: TRBJ2-5
v_call: TRBV11-2
clone_size: few
d_call: TRBD1

cdr3_nt: TGTGCCAGCAGTGAAATGGGACAGGGCTTCTACGAGCAGTACTTC
cdr3_aa: CASSEMGQGFYEQYF
j_call: TRBJ2-7
v_call: TRBV2
clone_size: -
d_call: TRBD1

cdr3_nt: TGTGCTAGCAGCTACCGGTTAAACGAAAAACTGTTTTTT
cdr3_aa: CASSYRLNEKLFF
j_call: TRBJ1-4
v_call: TRBV7-7
clone_size: -
d_call: -

cdr3_nt: TGTGCCAGCAGTTACGGGCCTCTCTACGAGCAGTACTTC
cdr3_aa: CASSYGPLYEQYF
j_call: TRBJ2-7
v_call: TRBV6-6
clone_size: -
d_call: -

cdr3_nt: TGTGCCAGCAGCTTAGACAGGGTTTTCGCAGATACGCAGTATTTT
cdr3_aa: CASSLDRVFADTQYF
j_call: TRBJ2-3
v_call: TRBV11-2
clone_size: -
d_call: -